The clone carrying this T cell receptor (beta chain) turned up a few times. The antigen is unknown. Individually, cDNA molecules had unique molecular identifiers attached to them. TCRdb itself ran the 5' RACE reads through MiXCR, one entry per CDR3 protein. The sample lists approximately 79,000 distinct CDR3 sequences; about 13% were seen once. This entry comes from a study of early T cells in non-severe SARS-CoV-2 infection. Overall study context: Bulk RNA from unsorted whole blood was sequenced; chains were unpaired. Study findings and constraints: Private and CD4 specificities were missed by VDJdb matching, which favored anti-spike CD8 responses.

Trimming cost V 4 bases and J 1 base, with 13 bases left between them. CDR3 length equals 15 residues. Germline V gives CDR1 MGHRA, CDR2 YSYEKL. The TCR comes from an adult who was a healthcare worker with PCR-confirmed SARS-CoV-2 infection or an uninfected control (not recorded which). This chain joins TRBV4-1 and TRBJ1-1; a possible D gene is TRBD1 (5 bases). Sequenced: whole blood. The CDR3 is CASSLEGHGNTEAFF. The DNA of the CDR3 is TGCGCCAGCAGCCTGGAAGGACACGGGAACACTGAAGCTTTCTTT.